A single sample is the source of the 7 T cell receptor beta chains below, sequenced in a study of OX40 agonist ivuxolimab in advanced cancers. Repertoires were generated with immunoSEQ multiplex PCR, while TCRdb's copy carries only in-frame clones and drops some. The repertoire holds around 80,000 clones, with roughly nine tenths as singletons. The sample in question was CD4+ or CD8+ T cells sorted from blood, obtained in a trial of the OX40 agonist ivuxolimab. The receptors derive from an adult with an advanced solid tumor such as melanoma, head and neck, liver or kidney cancer.

The chain is built from TRBV4-1 and TRBJ2-3; D may be TRBD2 (5 bases). The germline V gene has CDR1 MGHRA and CDR2 YSYEKL. V gave up 0 bases and J gave up 9 bases, with 16 bases separating them. CDR3 size: 15 residues. This CDR3 is CASSQDGAQRITQYF. Here the CDR3 DNA reads TGCGCCAGCAGCCAAGATGGTGCCCAGCGGATAACGCAGTATTTT.

This chain joins TRBV19 and TRBJ2-5, with 7 bases matching TRBD1. This CDR3 region has 13 residues. Germline loops: CDR1 LNHDA, CDR2 SQIVND (reference sequence). The CDR3 sequence is CATRAGGQETQYF. The CDR3 DNA is TGTGCAACGCGGGCAGGGGGACAAGAGACCCAGTACTTC.

This rearrangement joins TRBV28 to TRBJ2-2; the D gene is possibly TRBD1 (6 bases). Germline V lookup: CDR1 MDHEN, CDR2 SYDVKM. V shed 8 bases and J shed 1 base, with 14 bases lying between them. The CDR3 loop spans 15 amino acids. CDR3 DNA sequence: TGTGCCAGCCGCGACAGGACGAAGAACACCGGGGAGCTGTTTTTT. Translation gives CASRDRTKNTGELFF.

This clone was counted a single time. This sequence joins TRBV7-9 and TRBJ2-2; TRBD1 agrees at 9 bases. With V trimmed by 1 base and J by 5 bases, 5 bases remained unmatched. The CDR3 is made up of 16 amino acids. Looked up from germline, CDR1 is SEHNR and CDR2 is FQNEAQ (reference sequence). Here the CDR3 DNA reads TGTGCCAGCAGCTTAGGCGGGACAGGGCCTACCGGGGAGCTGTTTTTT. Translated, it gives CASSLGGTGPTGELFF.

This chain joins TRBV4-2 and TRBJ2-2, with a weak D call TRBD1 (5 bases). Deletions cut 2 bases from V and 2 bases from J, with 12 bases between. This CDR3 is 16 amino acids long. The germline V gene has CDR1 LGHNA and CDR2 YNFKEQ. CDR3 coding DNA: TGTGCCAGCAGCCAACCTCAGGGCGGTAACACCGGGGAGCTGTTTTTT. Protein sequence: CASSQPQGGNTGELFF.

V is TRBV5-1 and J is TRBJ1-1, with TRBD1 as a possible D gene (6 bases). Trimming stripped 4 bases from V and 5 bases from J, with 12 bases between. The germline CDR1 and CDR2 sequences are SGHRS and YFSETQ. The CDR3 has 13 amino acids. The CDR3, as DNA: TGCGCCAGCAGCCCACAGGGCAGAACTGAAGCTTTCTTT. Its translation: CASSPQGRTEAFF.

This chain connects TRBV11-1 to TRBJ1-1; D unresolved. The CDR3 extends over 14 amino acids. V gave up 1 base and J gave up 1 base, with 7 bases separating them. The germline CDR1 and CDR2 sequences are SGHAT and FQDESV (reference sequence). The DNA of the CDR3 is TGTGCCAGCAGCTTAGGTTTCACGAACACTGAAGCTTTCTTT. Protein: CASSLGFTNTEAFF. The entire variable domain, with the rest obtained from reference TRBV11-1 and TRBJ1-1, is as follows: EAEVAQSPRYKITEKSQAVAFWCDPISGHATLYWYRQILGQGPELLVQFQDESVVDDSQLPKDRFSAERLKGVDSTLKIQPAELGDSAMYLCASSLGFTNTEAFFGQGTRLTVV.